The clone carrying this T cell receptor (beta chain) was counted between two and nine times. Urothelial carcinoma in patients was locally advanced or metastatic. This entry comes from a study of PD-L1 blockade in urothelial cancer. Study summary: At 3 weeks after treatment start (second dose) and again at 6 weeks, blood was analyzed.

Sequencing was performed with immunoSEQ multiplex PCR; in TCRdb, only in-frame clones are kept and a portion is missing. The repertoire consists of under 120,000 clones, with around 85% occurring once and the leading ten covering more than 2%. The V and J ends lost 9 bases and 3 bases, in that order; junction bases with no gene match: 10. The CDR3 is 14 amino acids. CDR1 and CDR2 (germline): SGHNT, YENEEA. The chain joins TRBV11-3 to TRBJ2-7; 8 positions match TRBD1. The material sequenced was PBMCs, taken around atezolizumab (anti-PD-L1) treatment. The sequence was collected from a man in his forties or fifties with urothelial cancer. CDR3 amino acids: CARYLEDRVYEQYF. CDR3 coding DNA: TGTGCCAGATACTTGGAGGACAGGGTCTACGAGCAGTACTTC.